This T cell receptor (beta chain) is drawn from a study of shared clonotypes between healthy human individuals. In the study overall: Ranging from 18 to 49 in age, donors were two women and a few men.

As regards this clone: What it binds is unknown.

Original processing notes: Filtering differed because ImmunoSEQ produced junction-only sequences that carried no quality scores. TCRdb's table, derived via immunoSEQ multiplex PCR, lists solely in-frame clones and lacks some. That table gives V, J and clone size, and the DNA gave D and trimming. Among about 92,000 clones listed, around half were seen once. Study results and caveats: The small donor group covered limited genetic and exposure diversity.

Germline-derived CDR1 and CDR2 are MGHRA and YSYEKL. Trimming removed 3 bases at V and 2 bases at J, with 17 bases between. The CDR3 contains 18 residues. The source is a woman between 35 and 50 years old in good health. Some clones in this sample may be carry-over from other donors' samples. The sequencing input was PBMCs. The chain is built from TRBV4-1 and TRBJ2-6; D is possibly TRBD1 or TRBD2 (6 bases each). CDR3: CASSQRGTEGAGANVLTF. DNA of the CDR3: TGCGCCAGCAGCCAGCGGGGAACAGAGGGGGCTGGGGCCAACGTCCTGACTTTC.